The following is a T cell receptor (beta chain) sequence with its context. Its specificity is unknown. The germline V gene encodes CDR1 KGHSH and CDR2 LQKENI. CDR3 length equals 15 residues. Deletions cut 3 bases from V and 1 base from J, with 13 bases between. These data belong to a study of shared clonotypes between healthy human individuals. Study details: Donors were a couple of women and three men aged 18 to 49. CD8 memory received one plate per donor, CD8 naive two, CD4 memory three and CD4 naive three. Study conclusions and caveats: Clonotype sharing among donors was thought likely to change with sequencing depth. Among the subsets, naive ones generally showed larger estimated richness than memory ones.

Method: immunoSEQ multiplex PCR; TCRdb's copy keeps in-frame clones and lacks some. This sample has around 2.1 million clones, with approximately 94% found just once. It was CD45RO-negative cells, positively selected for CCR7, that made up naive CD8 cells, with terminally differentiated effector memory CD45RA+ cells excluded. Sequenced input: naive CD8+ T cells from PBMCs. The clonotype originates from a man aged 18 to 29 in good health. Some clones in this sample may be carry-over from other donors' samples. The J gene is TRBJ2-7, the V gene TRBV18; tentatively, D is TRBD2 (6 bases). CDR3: CASSPEGRQSYEQYF. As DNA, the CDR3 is TGTGCCAGCTCACCGGAGGGACGACAGTCCTACGAGCAGTACTTC.